A single sample gave rise to the 28 T cell receptor beta chains below, sequenced in a study of T cell repertoires in cytomegalovirus infection. These receptors are not linked to any known antigen. A single record per CDR3 protein comes from TCRdb applying MiXCR to the reads. The data hold some 500,000 distinct CDR3 sequences, with 40% observed a single time. The input for sequencing was cultured PBMCs, taken from culture after CMV antigen stimulation. These receptors were collected from a human donor in good health (CMV status not recorded). Some clones in this sample may be carry-over from other donors' samples.

This clonotype has just a few counts. This rearrangement joins TRBV7-2 to TRBJ2-3; 8 nucleotides agree with TRBD2. Germline V lookup: CDR1 SGHTA, CDR2 FQGNSA. The CDR3 consists of 15 residues. Losses at the gene ends were 4 bases for V and 3 bases for J; bases not matched to a gene: 6. CDR3: CASSSSGWRTDTQYF. CDR3 in DNA: TGTGCCAGCAGCTCTAGCGGGTGGAGGACAGATACGCAGTATTTT.

V and J are TRBV7-9 and TRBJ2-7, with 8 bases aligning to TRBD1. CDR3 length equals 14 residues. Germline V CDR1 and CDR2: SEHNR, FQNEAQ (reference sequence). The V gene end was trimmed by 2 bases and the J gene end by 7 bases; junction bases not matched to a gene: 7. DNA of the CDR3: TGTGCCAGCAGCTTACGGCAGGGGGCGAGTGAGCAGTACTTC. Protein: CASSLRQGASEQYF.

The chain recombines TRBV2 with TRBJ2-5; perhaps TRBD2 as D (5 bases). This CDR3 is 12 amino acids long. The V gene lost 7 bases and the J gene lost 0 bases, with 6 bases spanning the gap. The germline gives CDR1 SNHLY, CDR2 FYNNEI. CDR3 nucleotide sequence: TGTGCCAGCACCGGGAACCAAGAGACCCAGTACTTC. Its translation: CASTGNQETQYF. Full variable domain (rest looked up from reference TRBV2 and TRBJ2-5): EPEVTQTPSHQVTQMGQEVILRCVPISNHLYFYWYRQILGQKVEFLVSFYNNEISEKSEIFDDQFSVERPDGSNFTLKIRSTKLEDSAMYFCASTGNQETQYFGPGTRLLVL.

This chain joins TRBV27 and TRBJ1-6, with TRBD1 as a possible D gene (6 bases). V was clipped by 0 bases and J by 10 bases, with 16 bases between them. The CDR3 runs 16 residues. CDR1 is MNHEY and CDR2 is SMNVEV in the germline V gene (reference sequence). DNA for the CDR3: TGTGCCAGCAGTTTATCGGCAGGGGAAACAAAGTCACCCCTCCACTTT. It is translated as CASSLSAGETKSPLHF.

The chain joins TRBV6-6 to TRBJ1-5; D is perhaps TRBD1 (5 bases). Trimming removed 5 bases from V and 0 bases from J, with 11 bases in between. Germline V gives CDR1 MNHNY, CDR2 SVGAGI (reference sequence). CDR3 length equals 15 residues. The CDR3 protein is CASSRGRYSNQPQHF. CDR3 nucleotide sequence: TGTGCCAGCAGTCGGGGCAGGTATAGCAATCAGCCCCAGCATTTT.

This clonotype showed up just a few times. The chain carries TRBV2 and TRBJ1-1; D remains unclear. V shed 7 bases and J shed 3 bases, with 12 bases lying between them. CDR1 and CDR2 (germline): SNHLY, FYNNEI. CDR3 length: 13 residues. CDR3 nucleotides: TGTGCCAGCACCAGGCTTAGGGACACTGAAGCTTTCTTT. Translating gives CASTRLRDTEAFF.

This clonotype was detected once. The chain combines TRBV12-3 or TRBV12-4 with TRBJ2-3, with D maybe TRBD1 (6 bases). This CDR3 contains 15 residues. Trimming shortened V by 3 bases and J by 0 bases, and 10 bases separated the two germline ends. The CDR3 loop is CASSFPQGSTDTQYF. The CDR3 DNA follows: TGTGCCAGCAGTTTCCCACAGGGTAGCACAGATACGCAGTATTTT.

The chain combines TRBV6-2 or TRBV6-3 with TRBJ1-4; D may be TRBD1 (5 bases). This CDR3 has 15 amino acids. Trimming took off 6 bases at V and 8 bases at J, with 19 bases between the two ends. Germline V lookup: CDR1 MNHEY, CDR2 SVGEGT. CDR3 in amino acids: CASSPEGHLREKLFF. CDR3 DNA sequence: TGTGCCAGCAGCCCGGAGGGGCATCTTCGCGAAAAACTGTTTTTT.

The genes are TRBV5-8 and TRBJ2-3; 8 bases are shared with TRBD2. The trim removed 0 bases at V and 0 bases at J, leaving 6 bases unmatched. The CDR3 has 17 residues. Per the germline V gene, CDR1 is SGHTS and CDR2 is YDEGEE. CDR3: CASSLARLARSTDTQYF. For the CDR3, the DNA is TGTGCCAGCAGCTTGGCCCGACTAGCGCGGAGCACAGATACGCAGTATTTT. Using reference TRBV5-8 and TRBJ2-3 for the parts outside the CDR3, the full variable domain is EAGVTQSPTHLIKTRGQQATLRCSPISGHTSVYWYQQALGLGLQFLLWYDEGEERNRGNFPPRFSGRQFPNYSSELNVNALELEDSALYLCASSLARLARSTDTQYFGPGTRLTVL.

This clonotype was recorded many times. This sequence joins TRBV7-2 and TRBJ2-5; 10 nucleotides align to TRBD2. The CDR3 totals 17 residues. V trimming: 1 base; J trimming: 1 base; junction bases outside the gene matches: 6. Per the germline V gene, CDR1 is SGHTA and CDR2 is FQGNSA. This CDR3 is CASSLGILAGSQETQYF. The CDR3 DNA follows: TGTGCCAGCAGCTTAGGGATACTAGCGGGGAGCCAAGAGACCCAGTACTTC. Full variable domain (outside the CDR3, taken from reference TRBV7-2 and TRBJ2-5): GAGVSQSPSNKVTEKGKDVELRCDPISGHTALYWYRQSLGQGLEFLIYFQGNSAPDKSGLPSDRFSAERTGGSVSTLTIQRTQQEDSAVYLCASSLGILAGSQETQYFGPGTRLLVL.

This chain uses TRBV27 with TRBJ2-7; D tentatively reads TRBD1 or TRBD2 (5 bases each). CDR3 size: 11 residues. The germline V and J ends were trimmed by 7 bases and 6 bases, with 10 bases remaining between them. The germline V gene has CDR1 MNHEY and CDR2 SMNVEV (reference sequence). Here the CDR3 reads CASKRGSEQYF. The CDR3 DNA sequence: TGTGCCAGCAAGAGGGGTTCCGAGCAGTACTTC.

The chain links TRBV27 to TRBJ2-5; D unclear. The CDR3 length is 15 residues. V was trimmed by 6 bases and J by 4 bases, leaving 18 bases between them. Germline values: CDR1 MNHEY, CDR2 SMNVEV (reference sequence). The CDR3 DNA follows: TGTGCCAGCAGCCCTTTTCTTGCAGGATTAGAGACCCAGTACTTC. Its translation: CASSPFLAGLETQYF.

This clonotype came up once. This chain links TRBV11-2 with TRBJ2-7, with no clear D. This CDR3 is built from 17 residues. V dropped 1 base and J dropped 2 bases, with 18 bases sitting between them. Germline V gene data show CDR1 as SGHAT and CDR2 as FQNNGV. The CDR3 DNA follows: TGTGCCAGCAGCTTAGGATCCCCGGGTCGACGAGCCTACGAGCAGTACTTC. Translation: CASSLGSPGRRAYEQYF. Supplemented by reference TRBV11-2 and TRBJ2-7, the full variable domain reads EAGVAQSPRYKIIEKRQSVAFWCNPISGHATLYWYQQILGQGPKLLIQFQNNGVVDDSQLPKDRFSAERLKGVDSTLKIQPAKLEDSAVYLCASSLGSPGRRAYEQYFGPGTRLTVT.

The chain combines TRBV7-9 with TRBJ1-4, with 12 bases aligning to TRBD1. This CDR3 has 17 residues. CDR1 SEHNR and CDR2 FQNEAQ come from the germline V gene (reference sequence). V trimming: 4 bases; J trimming: 7 bases; junction bases outside the gene matches: 10. As DNA, the CDR3 is TGTGCCAGCAGCTCCGGGACAGGGGGCGTATTGTCTGAAAAACTGTTTTTT. Translated: CASSSGTGGVLSEKLFF. Filled out from reference TRBV7-9 and TRBJ1-4, the complete variable domain reads DTGVSQNPRHKITKRGQNVTFRCDPISEHNRLYWYRQTLGQGPEFLTYFQNEAQLEKSRLLSDRFSAERPKGSFSTLEIQRTEQGDSAMYLCASSSGTGGVLSEKLFFGSGTQLSVL.

The chain has TRBV20-1 and TRBJ1-6, with D hard to call. In germline, CDR1 is DFQATT, CDR2 SNEGSKA (reference sequence). The CDR3 spans 13 residues. V was pared by 5 bases and J by 4 bases, with 9 bases between. CDR3 nucleotide sequence: TGCAGTGCTCGTGGGAATTATAATTCACCCCTCCACTTT. It specifies CSARGNYNSPLHF.

This clonotype came up once. This chain uses TRBV7-2 with TRBJ2-1, with D perhaps matching TRBD2 (5 bases). The CDR3 contains 11 residues. Germline V lookup: CDR1 SGHTA, CDR2 FQGNSA. The ends were cut back, 5 bases at V and 9 bases at J, with 8 bases in the middle. CDR3: CASSPEGEQFF. The CDR3 coding sequence is TGTGCCAGCAGCCCCGAGGGTGAGCAGTTCTTC.

The rearrangement uses TRBV9 and TRBJ1-2; no firm D call. The V gene's germline CDR1 is SGDLS and CDR2 YYNGEE. There are 16 residues in the CDR3. V gave up 0 bases and J gave up 0 bases, with 12 bases separating them. The CDR3 sequence: CASSVGASPSNYGYTF. The CDR3 bases are TGTGCCAGCAGCGTAGGGGCGTCCCCCTCTAACTATGGCTACACCTTC.

This sequence joins TRBV7-2 and TRBJ2-1, with TRBD2 matching over 13 bases. This CDR3 comprises 22 residues. J gave up 1 base and V 3 bases, and 18 bases lay outside the gene matches. In germline, CDR1 is SGHTA, CDR2 FQGNSA. The CDR3 spells CASSFPTMGIGLAGASYNEQFF. The CDR3 DNA reads TGTGCCAGCAGCTTCCCCACTATGGGTATCGGACTAGCGGGAGCGTCCTACAATGAGCAGTTCTTC.

The V call is TRBV6-2 or TRBV6-3, the J call TRBJ2-3; 14 bases match TRBD2. V gave up 5 bases and J gave up 4 bases; unmatched junction bases: 8. This CDR3 region has 17 residues. Germline assignment: CDR1 MNHEY and CDR2 SVGEGT. CDR3 region: CASSRGLAGGYADTQYF. As DNA, the CDR3 is TGTGCCAGCAGTCGCGGACTAGCGGGAGGATACGCAGATACGCAGTATTTT.

CDR3 nucleotide sequence: TGTGCCAGCAGAGAGGCGGGGGGGTCGACCAACTATGGCTACACCTTC. It codes for CASREAGGSTNYGYTF. The V call is TRBV7-2, the J call TRBJ1-2, with D maybe TRBD1 (5 bases). This CDR3 comprises 16 residues. Per the germline V gene, CDR1 is SGHTA and CDR2 is FQGNSA. Trimming removed 6 bases at V and 2 bases at J, with 19 bases between.

The V and J genes are TRBV19 and TRBJ2-7; 15 nucleotides match TRBD2. The V segment lost 9 bases and the J segment 11 bases; nucleotides outside the gene matches: 8. The CDR3 consists of 13 residues. The germline V gene has CDR1 LNHDA and CDR2 SQIVND (reference sequence). DNA for the CDR3: TGTGCCAGCCAGGGACTAGCGGGAGGATGGAAGTACTTC. Residues: CASQGLAGGWKYF.

The J gene is TRBJ1-1, the V gene TRBV19, with 7 bases aligning to TRBD1. The CDR3 spans 14 residues. J gave up 4 bases and V 0 bases, and 2 bases lay outside the gene matches. Germline CDR1 is LNHDA and CDR2 is SQIVND (reference sequence). CDR3 sequence (DNA): TGTGCCAGTAGTATAGAAGGGGGCGGCACTGAAGCTTTCTTT. Its protein product is CASSIEGGGTEAFF.

The chain is built from TRBV9 and TRBJ2-2; D is unclear. The CDR3 extends over 16 amino acids. V gave up 3 bases and J gave up 4 bases, with 16 bases separating them. Per germline, CDR1 SGDLS and CDR2 YYNGEE. DNA for the CDR3: TGTGCCAGCAGCGGCGGAGCAGGTTGGTCCACCGGGGAGCTGTTTTTT. Translating it yields CASSGGAGWSTGELFF.

V is TRBV7-9 and J is TRBJ2-5; TRBD1 matches 7 bases. The CDR3 is made up of 15 amino acids. J lost 4 bases, V lost 8 bases, and 13 bases had no gene match. Per the germline V gene, CDR1 is SEHNR and CDR2 is FQNEAQ (reference sequence). The CDR3: CASSVGQSFAETQYF. CDR3 nucleotides: TGTGCCAGCTCCGTGGGACAGTCGTTTGCAGAGACCCAGTACTTC.

In its sample, this clonotype was seen a few times. The chain joins TRBV7-2 to TRBJ2-1, with TRBD2 matching over 7 bases. J gave up 7 bases and V 5 bases, and 14 bases lay outside the gene matches. Germline V CDR1 and CDR2: SGHTA, FQGNSA. This CDR3 region has 16 residues. In nucleotides, the CDR3 is TGTGCCAGCAGCGCCCTGGCCGCCGGGGGGAAGAATGAGCAGTTCTTC. This translates into CASSALAAGGKNEQFF.

This clonotype was seen more than once but under ten times. The chain recombines TRBV7-2 with TRBJ2-7; D gene uncertain. The germline gives CDR1 SGHTA, CDR2 FQGNSA. Trimming stripped 7 bases from V and 4 bases from J, with 8 bases between. The CDR3 contains 11 residues. The CDR3 DNA reads as TGTGCCAGCACGGTAGCATACGAGCAGTACTTC. Translating gives CASTVAYEQYF.

The chain links TRBV27 to TRBJ2-3, with no clear D. Germline V gene data show CDR1 as MNHEY and CDR2 as SMNVEV (reference sequence). V was cut by 2 bases and J by 4 bases, with 10 bases left in between. The length of the CDR3 is 14 residues. CDR3 protein: CASSLGPLSDTQYF. The CDR3 DNA reads TGTGCCAGCAGTTTAGGCCCCTTATCAGATACGCAGTATTTT.

The chain has TRBV6-8 and TRBJ1-2, with 8 nucleotides matching TRBD1. CDR1 is MNHGY and CDR2 is SAAAGT in the germline V gene. With V trimmed by 0 bases and J by 4 bases, 10 bases remained unmatched. This CDR3 is 17 amino acids long. The CDR3 DNA follows: TGTGCCAGCAGTTACTCGTACCGACAGGGGCAGCGCTATGGCTACACCTTC. It encodes CASSYSYRQGQRYGYTF.